Described below is a single T cell receptor (beta chain) sequence and its context. Its antigen is still unknown. This specimen belongs to a study of blood T cells in healthy people across ages. A J-beta primer mix and a sample-barcoded 5' primer were used in a second PCR of roughly 6 to 11 cycles. From the 5' RACE reads, TCRdb called clonotypes with MiXCR, one entry per CDR3 protein. The repertoire includes 1.5 million to 2 million distinct CDR3 sequences, roughly two fifths of them detected once, and more than 20% sits in the top ten. Isolation recovered at least 6.5 million PBMCs from every sample. CDR1 SQVTM and CDR2 ANQGSEA come from the germline V gene. Trimming cost V 7 bases and J 0 bases; bases outside gene matches: 10. The CDR3 contains 15 residues. Study-wide findings and caveats: With age, beta diversity per million T cells declined roughly linearly, significantly by approximately 40. Lack of knowledge of donor CMV status possibly confounded expanded clonotype changes.

The rearrangement joins TRBV29-1 to TRBJ1-1, with 8 bases aligning to TRBD1. This clonotype originated in a human donor in good health. The sample was blood. Here the CDR3 reads CSAHRGGSLNTEAFF. For the CDR3, the DNA is TGCAGCGCTCACAGGGGGGGATCACTGAACACTGAAGCTTTCTTT.